The source of this T cell receptor beta chain is a study of shared clonotypes between healthy human individuals. Naivety among CD8 cells was defined by CD45RO negativity and positive CCR7 selection, thereby excluding terminally differentiated effector memory CD45RA+ cells. Looked up from germline, CDR1 is PRHDT and CDR2 is FYEKMQ (reference sequence). The V end was cut by 0 bases, the J end by 3 bases, with 9 bases between. CDR3 size: 14 residues. Authors' processing steps: ImmunoSEQ output held junction-only sequences without quality scores, so filtering differed. Assay: immunoSEQ multiplex PCR; the TCRdb copy retains only in-frame clones and omits some. The DNA was the basis for D and trimming; V, J and clone size are from that table. The sample records approximately 840,000 clones, about 96% being singletons.

The V and J genes are TRBV13 and TRBJ2-7; D ambiguous. The sample consisted of naive CD8+ T cells sorted from blood. This receptor was identified in a man under 40 in good health. The chain's CDR3 is CASSLGRYDYEQYF. DNA for the CDR3: TGTGCCAGCAGCTTAGGCCGGTATGACTACGAGCAGTACTTC.